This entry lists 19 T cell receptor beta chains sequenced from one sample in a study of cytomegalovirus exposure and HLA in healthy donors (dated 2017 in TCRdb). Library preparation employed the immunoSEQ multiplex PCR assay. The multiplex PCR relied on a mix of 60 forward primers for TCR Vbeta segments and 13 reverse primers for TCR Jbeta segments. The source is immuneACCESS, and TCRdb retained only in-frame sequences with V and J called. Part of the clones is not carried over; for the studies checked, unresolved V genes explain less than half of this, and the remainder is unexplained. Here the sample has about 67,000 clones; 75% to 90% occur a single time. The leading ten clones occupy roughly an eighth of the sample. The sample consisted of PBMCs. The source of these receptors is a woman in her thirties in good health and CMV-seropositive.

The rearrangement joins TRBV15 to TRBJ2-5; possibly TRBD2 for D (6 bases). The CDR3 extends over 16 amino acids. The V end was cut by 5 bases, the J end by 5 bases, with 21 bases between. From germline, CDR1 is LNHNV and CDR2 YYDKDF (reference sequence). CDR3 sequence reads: CATSAGTGGTGETQYF. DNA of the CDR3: TGTGCCACCAGCGCGGGCACCGGAGGGACGGGGGAGACCCAGTACTTC.

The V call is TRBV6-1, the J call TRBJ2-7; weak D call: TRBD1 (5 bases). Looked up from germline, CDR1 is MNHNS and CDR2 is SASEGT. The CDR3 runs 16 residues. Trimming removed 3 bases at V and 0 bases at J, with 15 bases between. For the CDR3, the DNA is TGTGCCAGCAGTGACCCCGACAGAACGAGCTCCTACGAGCAGTACTTC. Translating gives CASSDPDRTSSYEQYF.

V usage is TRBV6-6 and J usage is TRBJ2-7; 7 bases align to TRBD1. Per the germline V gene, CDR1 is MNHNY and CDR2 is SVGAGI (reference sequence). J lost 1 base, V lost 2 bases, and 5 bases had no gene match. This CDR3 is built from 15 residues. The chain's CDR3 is CASSYGTARSYEQYF. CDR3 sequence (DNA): TGTGCCAGCAGTTACGGGACAGCCAGATCCTACGAGCAGTACTTC.

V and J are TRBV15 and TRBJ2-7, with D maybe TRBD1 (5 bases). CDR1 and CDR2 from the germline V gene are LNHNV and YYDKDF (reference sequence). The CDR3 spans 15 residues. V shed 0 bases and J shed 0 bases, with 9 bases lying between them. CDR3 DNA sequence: TGTGCCACCAGCAGAGATCGGCAGGGCTCCTACGAGCAGTACTTC. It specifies CATSRDRQGSYEQYF.

CDR3 protein: CASSLVQGAWNIQYF. Written as DNA, the CDR3 is TGTGCCAGCAGCTTAGTCCAGGGGGCGTGGAACATTCAGTACTTC. The J gene is TRBJ2-4, the V gene TRBV7-6, with 8 nucleotides matching TRBD1. The CDR3 sequence is 15 residues long. Germline CDR1 and CDR2: SGHVS and FNYEAQ. V shed 1 base, J shed 7 bases, and the junction held 6 bases outside the gene matches.

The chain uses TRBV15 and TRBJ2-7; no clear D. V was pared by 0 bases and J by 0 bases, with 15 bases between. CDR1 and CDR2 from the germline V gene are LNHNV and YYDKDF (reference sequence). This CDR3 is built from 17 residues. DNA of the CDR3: TGTGCCACCAGCAGAGATAAAAGTCGATACAGCTCCTACGAGCAGTACTTC. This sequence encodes CATSRDKSRYSSYEQYF.

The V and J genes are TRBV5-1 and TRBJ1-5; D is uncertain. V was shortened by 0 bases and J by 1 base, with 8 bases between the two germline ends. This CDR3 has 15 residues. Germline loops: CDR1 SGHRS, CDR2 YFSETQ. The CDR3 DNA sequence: TGCGCCAGCAGCTTGGCGGGTACGAGCAATCAGCCCCAGCATTTT. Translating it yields CASSLAGTSNQPQHF.

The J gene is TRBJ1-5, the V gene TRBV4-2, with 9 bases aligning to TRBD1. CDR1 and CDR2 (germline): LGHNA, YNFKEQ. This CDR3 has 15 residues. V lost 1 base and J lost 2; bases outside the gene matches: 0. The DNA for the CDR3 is TGTGCCAGCAGCCAAGGACAGGGGGGCAATCAGCCCCAGCATTTT. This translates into CASSQGQGGNQPQHF.

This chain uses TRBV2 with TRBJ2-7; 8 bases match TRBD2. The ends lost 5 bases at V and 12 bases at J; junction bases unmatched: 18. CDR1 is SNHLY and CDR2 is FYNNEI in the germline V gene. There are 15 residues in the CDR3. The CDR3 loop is CASSNPTSGSPRGYF. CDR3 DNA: TGTGCCAGCAGTAACCCCACTAGCGGTTCACCCCGAGGGTACTTC.

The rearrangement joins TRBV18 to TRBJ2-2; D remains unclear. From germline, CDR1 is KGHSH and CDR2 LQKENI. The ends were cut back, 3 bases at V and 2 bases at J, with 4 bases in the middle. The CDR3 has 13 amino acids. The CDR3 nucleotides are TGTGCCAGCTCACCCCCAAACACCGGGGAGCTGTTTTTT. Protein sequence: CASSPPNTGELFF.

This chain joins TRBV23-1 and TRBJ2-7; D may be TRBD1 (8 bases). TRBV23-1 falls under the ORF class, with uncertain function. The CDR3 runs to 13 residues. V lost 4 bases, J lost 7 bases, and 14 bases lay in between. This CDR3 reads CASSRLQGGEQYF. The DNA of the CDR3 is TGCGCCAGCAGTCGGTTACAGGGGGGGGAGCAGTACTTC.

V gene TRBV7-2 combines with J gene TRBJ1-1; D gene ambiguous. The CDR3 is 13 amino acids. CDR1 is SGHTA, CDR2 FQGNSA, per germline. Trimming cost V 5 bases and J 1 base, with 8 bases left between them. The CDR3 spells CASSLTGNTEAFF. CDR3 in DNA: TGTGCCAGCAGCCTAACCGGGAACACTGAAGCTTTCTTT.

CDR3 sequence: CASSLQEGETQYF. CDR3 in DNA: TGCGCCAGCAGCTTACAGGAGGGGGAGACCCAGTACTTC. This rearrangement joins TRBV5-1 to TRBJ2-5; D might be TRBD2 (6 bases). Germline V CDR1 and CDR2: SGHRS, YFSETQ. The CDR3 is made up of 13 amino acids. The V end was cut by 2 bases, the J end by 5 bases, with 10 bases between.

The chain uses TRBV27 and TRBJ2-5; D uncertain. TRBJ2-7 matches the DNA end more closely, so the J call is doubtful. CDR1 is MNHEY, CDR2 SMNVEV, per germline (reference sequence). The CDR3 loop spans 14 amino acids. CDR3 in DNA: TGTGCCAGCAGTTTATCATCGGGTACCGACGAGCAGTACTTC. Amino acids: CASSLSSGTDEQYF.

This CDR3 reads CSAYEAFF. The CDR3 region has the DNA TGCAGTGCATATGAAGCTTTCTTT. V is TRBV20-1 and J is TRBJ1-1; no clear D. CDR1 and CDR2 from the germline V gene are DFQATT and SNEGSKA (reference sequence). The CDR3 is 8 amino acids. Trimming stripped 6 bases from V and 7 bases from J, with 3 bases between.

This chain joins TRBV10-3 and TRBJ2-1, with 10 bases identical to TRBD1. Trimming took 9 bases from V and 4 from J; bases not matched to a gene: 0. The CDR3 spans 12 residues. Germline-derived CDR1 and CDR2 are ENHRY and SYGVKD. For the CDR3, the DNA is TGTGCCATGGGACAGGGGTACAATGAGCAGTTCTTC. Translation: CAMGQGYNEQFF.

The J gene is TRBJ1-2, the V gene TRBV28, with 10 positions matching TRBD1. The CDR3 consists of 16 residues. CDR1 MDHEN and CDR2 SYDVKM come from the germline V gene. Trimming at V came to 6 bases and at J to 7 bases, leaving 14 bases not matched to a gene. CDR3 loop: CASSSGTGVLVGGYTF. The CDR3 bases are TGTGCCAGCAGCAGCGGGACAGGGGTTTTGGTGGGTGGCTACACCTTC.

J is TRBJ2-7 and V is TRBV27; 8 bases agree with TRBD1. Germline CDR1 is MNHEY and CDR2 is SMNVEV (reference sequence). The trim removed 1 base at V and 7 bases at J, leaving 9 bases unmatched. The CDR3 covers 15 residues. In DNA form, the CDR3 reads TGTGCCAGCAGTTTATGGGGCAGGGGGCGCGGGGAGCAGTACTTC. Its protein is CASSLWGRGRGEQYF.

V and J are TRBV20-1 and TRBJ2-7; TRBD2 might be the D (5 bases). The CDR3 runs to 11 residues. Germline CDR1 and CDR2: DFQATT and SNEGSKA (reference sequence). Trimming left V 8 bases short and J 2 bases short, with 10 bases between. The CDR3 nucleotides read TGCAGTAGCGGTACCCCCTACGAGCAGTACTTC. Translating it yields CSSGTPYEQYF.